This T cell receptor beta chain was identified in a study of control samples from healthy donors and cancer patients. Germline CDR1 is MNHNY and CDR2 is SVGAGI (reference sequence). J was trimmed by 5 bases and V by 5 bases; bases with no gene match: 6. The CDR3 spans 14 residues. The assay was immunoSEQ multiplex PCR, and TCRdb's table has in-frame clones only and misses some. Altogether some 130,000 clones are present, roughly 90% being singletons, with the ten largest covering roughly 2.1%. Specimen: blood. The sequence derives from a woman in her 50s in good health. The rearrangement uses TRBV6-6 and TRBJ1-5; 7 bases map to TRBD1. Here the CDR3 reads CASSTGQIYQPQHF. CDR3 DNA: TGTGCCAGCAGTACGGGACAGATCTATCAGCCCCAGCATTTT.